This T cell receptor beta chain was recorded in a study of CD8 T cells in ankylosing spondylitis. Trimming at V came to 7 bases and at J to 5 bases, leaving 11 bases not matched to a gene. The CDR3 covers 14 residues. Quantitative molecular-barcoded 5'-RACE generated the TCR beta libraries. TCRdb itself ran the 5' RACE reads through MiXCR, one entry per CDR3 protein. This table holds about 240,000 distinct CDR3 sequences, about 10% found once. Ten or more counts support this clonotype. Its antigen remains unknown. Study observations and caveats: Previously reported in reactive arthritis synovial fluid and blood were some of the motif variants. Within matched ankylosing spondylitis synovial fluid, disease-linked clones were reportedly significantly enriched. About 8 highly homologous variants made up a TCR beta motif that seemed to typify ankylosing spondylitis blood.

The V and J genes are TRBV12-3 or TRBV12-4 and TRBJ2-7; 7 bases line up with TRBD1. Sequencing used blood, either unsorted or a sorted T cell fraction (not recorded which). The origin of this receptor is a male donor with ankylosing spondylitis or in good health (not recorded which). For the CDR3, the DNA is TGTGCCAGCAATCGAGACAGGGATAGGGACGAGCAGTACTTC. Translating it yields CASNRDRDRDEQYF.